This entry lists 3 T cell receptor beta chains sequenced from one sample in a study of cytomegalovirus exposure and HLA in healthy donors. This PCR relied on a set of 60 Vbeta primers and 13 Jbeta primers. The assay was immunoSEQ multiplex PCR, and TCRdb's table has in-frame clones only and misses some. The sample has about 150,000 clones; about 86% are singletons. Sequenced: PBMCs. The receptors derive from a woman under 30 in good health and CMV-seronegative.

The V and J genes are TRBV27 and TRBJ2-2; TRBD1 matches at 7 bases. The DNA end is more similar to TRBJ1-1, so the J call may be wrong. Looked up from germline, CDR1 is MNHEY and CDR2 is SMNVEV (reference sequence). There are 13 residues in the CDR3. CDR3 DNA sequence: TGTGCTTATAGTAGGGGGCAAGGAGCTGAAGCTTTCTTT. Residues: CAYSRGQGAEAFF.

The chain employs TRBV7-3 and TRBJ2-3; 7 bases align to TRBD1. J lost 2 bases, V lost 10 bases, and 18 bases had no gene match. The length of the CDR3 is 17 residues. Germline CDR1 reads SGHTA; CDR2 reads FQGTGA. CDR3 sequence (DNA): TGTGCCACCGGCCTTGACAGGGTGACACTACCCACAGATACGCAGTATTTT. This sequence encodes CATGLDRVTLPTDTQYF.

The chain combines TRBV2 with TRBJ1-4; 12 bases map to TRBD1. The V gene's germline CDR1 is SNHLY and CDR2 FYNNEI. Losses at the gene ends were 8 bases for V and 7 bases for J; bases not matched to a gene: 5. The CDR3 runs 14 residues. The CDR3 sequence: CASGGTGGGEKLFF. The DNA of the CDR3 is TGTGCCAGCGGCGGGACAGGGGGCGGTGAAAAACTGTTTTTT. The full variable domain, rest sourced from reference TRBV2 and TRBJ1-4, is EPEVTQTPSHQVTQMGQEVILRCVPISNHLYFYWYRQILGQKVEFLVSFYNNEISEKSEIFDDQFSVERPDGSNFTLKIRSTKLEDSAMYFCASGGTGGGEKLFFGSGTQLSVL.